What follows are 15 T cell receptor beta chains derived from one specimen sequenced in a study of regulatory T cells in long-lasting Graves disease. CDR3 regions were amplified by Arm-PCR using iRepertoire HTBI primers to build TCR beta libraries. TCRdb ran MiXCR on the multiplex PCR reads and lists one entry per CDR3 protein. The sample lists under 300,000 distinct CDR3 sequences, 15% to 20% occurring once. The time point here: newly diagnosed GD, antithyroid drugs for less than 3 months. Generation of the TCR library employed RNA extracted from PBMCs. Material: peripheral blood mononuclear cells (PBMCs), obtained at new diagnosis, from a patient treated with antithyroid drugs. All receptors derive from a female donor with Graves disease.

Worth noting for this clonotype: This is likely an artifact of a read error, given a far larger clone one base away. This chain uses TRBV11-2 with TRBJ2-1; 9 bases agree with TRBD1. In germline, CDR1 is SGHAT, CDR2 FQNNGV. This CDR3 spans 16 amino acids. Unmatched junction bases numbered 14, after V lost 4 bases and J lost 10 bases. The CDR3 protein is CASSSQTGTGRDEQFF. The CDR3 nucleotides read TGTGCCAGCAGCTCCCAGACGGGGACAGGGAGGGACGAGCAGTTCTTC.

In its sample, this clonotype was seen many times. The rearrangement links TRBV3-1 to TRBJ2-7; 7 positions agree with TRBD1. There are 13 residues in the CDR3. From germline, CDR1 is LGHDT and CDR2 YNNKEL (reference sequence). V lost 4 bases, J lost 6 bases, and 6 bases stayed unmatched. The CDR3 here is CASSPTRTGEQYF. CDR3 coding DNA: TGTGCCAGCAGCCCGACCCGGACAGGCGAGCAGTACTTC.

This clonotype was counted at least ten times. CDR3 loop: CASSAASAETQYF. The CDR3 DNA reads TGTGCCAGCAGTGCCGCCAGCGCAGAGACCCAGTACTTC. The rearrangement joins TRBV2 to TRBJ2-5; D not certain. V lost 4 bases and J lost 4, with 10 bases in between. Germline CDR1 is SNHLY and CDR2 is FYNNEI. The CDR3 is 13 residues long. Supplemented by reference TRBV2 and TRBJ2-5, the full variable domain reads EPEVTQTPSHQVTQMGQEVILRCVPISNHLYFYWYRQILGQKVEFLVSFYNNEISEKSEIFDDQFSVERPDGSNFTLKIRSTKLEDSAMYFCASSAASAETQYFGPGTRLLVL.

This clonotype was seen ten or more times. V gene TRBV20-1 combines with J gene TRBJ2-7; D is uncertain. CDR3 length equals 12 residues. The germline gives CDR1 DFQATT, CDR2 SNEGSKA (reference sequence). Deletions cut 1 base from V and 0 bases from J, with 4 bases between. In DNA form, the CDR3 reads TGCAGTGCTAGAGTCCACTCCTACGAGCAGTACTTC. Amino acid sequence: CSARVHSYEQYF.

This clonotype was seen many times. The chain uses TRBV5-5 and TRBJ1-1, with no clear D. The CDR3 covers 14 residues. V was trimmed by 1 base and J by 1 base, leaving 8 bases between them. The germline CDR1 and CDR2 sequences are SGHKS and YYEKEE (reference sequence). The CDR3, as DNA: TGTGCCAGCAGCTTGTCCCCAGCGAACACTGAAGCTTTCTTT. As protein: CASSLSPANTEAFF.

About this clonotype: A much larger clone differs from this one at a single base, so this may be a read error. This chain joins TRBV12-3 or TRBV12-4 and TRBJ2-1; D tentatively reads TRBD1 or TRBD2 (6 bases each). CDR3 length equals 12 residues. The CDR3 region has the DNA TGTGCCAGCGGCTCGACTAGGGGGGAGCGGTTCTTC. This encodes CASGSTRGERFF.

In its sample, this clonotype was seen many times. This chain's CDR3 is CASSRIQGTQYF. For the CDR3, the DNA is TGTGCCAGCAGCCGAATTCAGGGGACCCAGTACTTC. The rearrangement links TRBV11-2 to TRBJ2-5; possible D gene TRBD1, 5 bases. CDR1 SGHAT and CDR2 FQNNGV come from the germline V gene. Trimming stripped 5 bases from V and 7 bases from J, with 11 bases between. This CDR3 region has 12 residues.

This clonotype was detected ten times or more. J is TRBJ1-1 and V is TRBV14; 8 positions agree with TRBD1. Germline trimming cut 4 bases from V and 9 bases from J; bases unmatched to any gene: 10. The length of the CDR3 is 14 residues. Germline CDR1 and CDR2: SGHDN and FVKESK. The DNA for the CDR3 is TGTGCCAGCAGCCCCTACTATGGACAGGGTCAAGCTTTCTTT. Its translation: CASSPYYGQGQAFF.

This clonotype was counted many times. V usage is TRBV14 and J usage is TRBJ2-2; D uncertain. The germline V gene encodes CDR1 SGHDN and CDR2 FVKESK. The CDR3 length is 11 residues. Trimming shortened V by 7 bases and J by 4 bases, and 4 bases separated the two germline ends. CDR3 in DNA: TGTGCCAGCACCCCCACCGGGGAGCTGTTTTTT. Protein product: CASTPTGELFF.

This clonotype was observed many times. The chain employs TRBV27 and TRBJ1-6; D is unresolved. Germline V CDR1 and CDR2: MNHEY, SMNVEV (reference sequence). V shed 5 bases and J shed 9 bases, with 14 bases lying between them. The CDR3 runs 14 residues. Here the CDR3 DNA reads TGTGCCAGCAGTCCCCTCGAGCGGTCTTCACCCCTCCACTTT. Its protein product is CASSPLERSSPLHF.

This clonotype was picked up many times. The junction shows a germline mismatch at one end, possibly a read error. The chain carries TRBV27 and TRBJ1-1; D might be TRBD1 (5 bases). This CDR3 has 13 amino acids. CDR1 is MNHEY and CDR2 is SMNVEV in the germline V gene (reference sequence). The CDR3 nucleotides are TGTGCCACCAGTGATTGGACAAACACTGAAGCTTTCTTT. It yields the protein CATSDWTNTEAFF.

This clonotype has ten or more counts. The chain couples TRBV18 to TRBJ2-7, with D perhaps matching TRBD1 (5 bases). Germline V gives CDR1 KGHSH, CDR2 LQKENI. The CDR3 has 13 residues. The ends were cut back, 3 bases at V and 5 bases at J, with 11 bases in the middle. This CDR3 reads CASSPGAGNEQYF. The CDR3 nucleotides are TGTGCCAGCTCACCTGGCGCAGGGAACGAGCAGTACTTC.

This clonotype was detected many times. Here the CDR3 DNA reads TGTGCCAGCTCACCATGGGACAGGGGGAGCACAGATACGCAGTATTTT. Translating gives CASSPWDRGSTDTQYF. This chain links TRBV18 with TRBJ2-3; 11 nucleotides agree with TRBD1. The V gene's germline CDR1 is KGHSH and CDR2 LQKENI. The V gene end was trimmed by 2 bases and the J gene end by 0 bases; junction bases not matched to a gene: 1. The CDR3 runs 16 residues. The full variable domain, in which reference TRBV18 and TRBJ2-3 provide the parts outside the CDR3, is NAGVMQNPRHLVRRRGQEARLRCSPMKGHSHVYWYRQLPEEGLKFMVYLQKENIIDESGMPKERFSAEFPKEGPSILRIQQVVRGDSAAYFCASSPWDRGSTDTQYFGPGTRLTVL.

This clonotype was seen ten or more times. The chain is built from TRBV28 and TRBJ1-2; tentatively, D is TRBD1 (5 bases). The CDR3 runs to 13 residues. Germline CDR1 and CDR2: MDHEN and SYDVKM. V gave up 6 bases and J gave up 4 bases, with 12 bases separating them. The CDR3 DNA reads TGTGCCAGCAGGAAGACAGCGGGCTATGGCTACACCTTC. Its translation: CASRKTAGYGYTF.

This clonotype occurred many times. V gene TRBV28 combines with J gene TRBJ1-2; TRBD1 matches 7 bases. The germline V gene has CDR1 MDHEN and CDR2 SYDVKM. This CDR3 spans 14 amino acids. V lost 1 base, J lost 8 bases, and 7 bases stayed unmatched. DNA of the CDR3: TGTGCCAGCAGTTTATCCGACAGGGTGGCCGGCTACACCTTC. It is translated as CASSLSDRVAGYTF.